This T cell receptor beta chain was documented in a study of blood T cell repertoires in COVID-19. Across the whole study: Samples taken during acute and convalescent COVID-19 were collected in the United States, Italy and Spain. PBMCs, B-cell-depleted T cells, or T cells provided the cDNA or gDNA that made up the material.

The table came from immunoSEQ multiplex PCR; TCRdb's copy has only in-frame clones and leaves some out. This sample has about 240,000 clones, with about 86% found just once. In Seattle, patients joined the study during active infection and were tracked longitudinally. This clone was found a few times. Germline loops: CDR1 LNHDA, CDR2 SQIVND (reference sequence). J was trimmed by 4 bases and V by 5 bases; bases with no gene match: 14. The CDR3 contains 17 residues. This TCR came from a woman aged 50 to 60 with COVID-19, enrolled during active disease. The chain combines TRBV19 with TRBJ1-1, with 9 bases aligning to TRBD1. Sequencing used peripheral blood. CDR3 protein: CASSRTGGSGRSTEAFF. The CDR3 DNA reads TGTGCCAGTAGTCGAACAGGGGGCTCGGGGAGGAGCACTGAAGCTTTCTTT.